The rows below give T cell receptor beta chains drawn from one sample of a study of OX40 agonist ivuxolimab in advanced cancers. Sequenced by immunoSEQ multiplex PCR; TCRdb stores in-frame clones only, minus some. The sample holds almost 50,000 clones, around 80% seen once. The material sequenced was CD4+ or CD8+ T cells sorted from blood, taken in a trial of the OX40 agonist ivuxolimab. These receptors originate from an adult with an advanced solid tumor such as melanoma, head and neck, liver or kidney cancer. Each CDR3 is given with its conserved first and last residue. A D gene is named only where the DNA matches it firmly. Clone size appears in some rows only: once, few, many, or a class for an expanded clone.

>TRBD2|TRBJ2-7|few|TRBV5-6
TGTGCCAGCAGCTTGGCGGGACTAGTGGGGAACGAGCAGTACTTC
CASSLAGLVGNEQYF
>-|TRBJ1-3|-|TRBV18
TGTGCCAGCTCACCACAGGGACCGAACTCTGGAAACACCATATATTTT
CASSPQGPNSGNTIYF
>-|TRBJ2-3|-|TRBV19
TGTGCCAGTAGGGGCGGGACTTACCGCGGCGATACGCAGTATTTT
CASRGGTYRGDTQYF
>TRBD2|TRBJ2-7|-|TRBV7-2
TGTGCCAGCACCCTTCTAGCGGGAGAAGTCTACGAGCAGTACTTC
CASTLLAGEVYEQYF
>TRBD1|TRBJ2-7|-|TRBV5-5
TGTGCCAGCACATATGGGACAGTCTCCTACGAGCAGTACTTC
CASTYGTVSYEQYF
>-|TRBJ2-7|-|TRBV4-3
TGCGCCAGCAGCCATAAGGAGACTATATACGAGCAGTACTTC
CASSHKETIYEQYF
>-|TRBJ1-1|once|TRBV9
TGTGCCAGCAGCGTTTCCAGGGTGGGTACTGAAGCTTTCTTT
CASSVSRVGTEAFF
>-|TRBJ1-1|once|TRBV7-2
TGTGCCAGCAGCTTAGAACACTACTACACTGAAGCTTTCTTT
CASSLEHYYTEAFF
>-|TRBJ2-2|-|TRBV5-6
TGTGCCAGCAGCTTTGCCGGGGAGCTGTTTTTT
CASSFAGELFF
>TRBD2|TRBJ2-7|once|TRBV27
TGTGCCAGCAGTTTAAAACGGGAGGGGGGTTACGAGCAGTACTTC
CASSLKREGGYEQYF
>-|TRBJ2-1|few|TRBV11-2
TGTGCCAGCAGCTCCGGACAGTCCCACGTCAACAATGAGCAGTTCTTC
CASSSGQSHVNNEQFF
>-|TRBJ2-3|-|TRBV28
TGTGCCAGCAGCCCACCGGGTTCGTTACAGGTGACGCAGTATTTT
CASSPPGSLQVTQYF
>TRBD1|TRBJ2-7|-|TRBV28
TGTGCCACCAACCGACAGGGGGCGAGGGAGCAGTACTTC
CATNRQGAREQYF
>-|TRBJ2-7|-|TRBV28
TGTGCCAGCAGTTTATCGATGGGGGGGACAGGCGTATTCGAGCAGTACTTC
CASSLSMGGTGVFEQYF
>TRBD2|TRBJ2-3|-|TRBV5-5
TGTGCCAGCAGCTCCGCCCCTAGCGGGAGTATCTCAGATACGCAGTATTTT
CASSSAPSGSISDTQYF
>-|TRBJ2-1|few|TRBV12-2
TGTGCAAGTCGCTTATTTTCGGGGGCTTCGAAGCGTAGTGAGCAGTTCTTC
CASRLFSGASKRSEQFF
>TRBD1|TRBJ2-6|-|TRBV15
TGTGCCACCAGCACAATGAGACAGGGGAACGTCCTGACTTTC
CATSTMRQGNVLTF
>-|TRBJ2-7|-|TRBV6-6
TGTGCCAGCAGTGACGGGACCGAGCAGTACTTC
CASSDGTEQYF
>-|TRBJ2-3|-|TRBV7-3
TGTGCCAGCGGTTCGGGGGATAGGGATACGCAGTATTTT
CASGSGDRDTQYF
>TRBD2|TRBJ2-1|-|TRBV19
TGTGCCAGTAGTATCGGGACTAGCGGGAACAATGAGCAGTTCTTC
CASSIGTSGNNEQFF
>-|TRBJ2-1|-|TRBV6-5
TGTGCCAGCAGTCGACAACTGGCGGGCAATGAGCAGTTCTTC
CASSRQLAGNEQFF
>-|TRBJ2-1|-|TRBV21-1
TGTGCCAGCAGCCCACGAGGTGGGCAGTTCTTC
CASSPRGGQFF
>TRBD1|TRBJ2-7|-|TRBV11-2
TGTGCCAGCAGCTTAGCACAGGGGTTCACCTACGAGCAGTACTTC
CASSLAQGFTYEQYF
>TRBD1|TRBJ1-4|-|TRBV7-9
TGTGCCAGCAGCTTTAGGGGGACAGGGGATGAAAAACTGTTTTTT
CASSFRGTGDEKLFF
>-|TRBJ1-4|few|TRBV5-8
TGTGCCAGCAGCTTGGTCCCAGGGACCATGGGTGAAAAACTGTTTTTT
CASSLVPGTMGEKLFF
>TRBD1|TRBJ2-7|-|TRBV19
TGTGCCAGTAGTGTCACAGGGGAGACGACCTACGAGCAGTACTTC
CASSVTGETTYEQYF
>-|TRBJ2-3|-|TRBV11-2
TGTGCCAGCAGCTTATCCCTGGCAGGGCCAGATACGCAGTATTTT
CASSLSLAGPDTQYF
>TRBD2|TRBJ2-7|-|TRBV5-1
TGCGCCAGCAGATTAGCGGGAGTTGAATACGAGCAGTACTTC
CASRLAGVEYEQYF
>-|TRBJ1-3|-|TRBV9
TGTGCCAGCAGCGTAGAGGGGGGCTATGGAAACACCATATATTTT
CASSVEGGYGNTIYF
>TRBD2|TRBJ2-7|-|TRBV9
TGTGCCAGCAGCTATAGCGGGAAGGCGCCCTACGAGCAGTACTTC
CASSYSGKAPYEQYF
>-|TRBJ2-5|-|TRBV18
TGTGCCAGCTCCCGCGCCTTCCAAGAGACCCAGTACTTC
CASSRAFQETQYF
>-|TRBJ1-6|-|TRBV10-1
TGCGCCAGCAGTGAGTCTACAGCGAAGGGTTCACCCCTCCACTTT
CASSESTAKGSPLHF
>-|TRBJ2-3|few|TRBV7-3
TGTGCCAGCAGCCCCCCCGAGTCAACAGATACGCAGTATTTT
CASSPPESTDTQYF
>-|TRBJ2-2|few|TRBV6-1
TGTGCCAGCAGTGAAGCCTTGGGAGGCACCGGGGAGCTGTTTTTT
CASSEALGGTGELFF
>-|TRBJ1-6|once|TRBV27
TGTGCCAGCTCAGGAGGAGCGAATAATTCACCCCTCCACTTT
CASSGGANNSPLHF
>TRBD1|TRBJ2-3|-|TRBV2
TGTGCCAGCAGGCCCGACAGGGCAGATACGCAGTATTTT
CASRPDRADTQYF
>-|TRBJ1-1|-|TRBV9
TGTGCCAGCAGCGTCGGACCCTTAGGGACCCAGGGCACTGAAGCTTTCTTT
CASSVGPLGTQGTEAFF
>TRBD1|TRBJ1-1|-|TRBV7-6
TGTGCCAGCGGACAGGGTGGAGGGGGAGCTTTCTTT
CASGQGGGGAFF